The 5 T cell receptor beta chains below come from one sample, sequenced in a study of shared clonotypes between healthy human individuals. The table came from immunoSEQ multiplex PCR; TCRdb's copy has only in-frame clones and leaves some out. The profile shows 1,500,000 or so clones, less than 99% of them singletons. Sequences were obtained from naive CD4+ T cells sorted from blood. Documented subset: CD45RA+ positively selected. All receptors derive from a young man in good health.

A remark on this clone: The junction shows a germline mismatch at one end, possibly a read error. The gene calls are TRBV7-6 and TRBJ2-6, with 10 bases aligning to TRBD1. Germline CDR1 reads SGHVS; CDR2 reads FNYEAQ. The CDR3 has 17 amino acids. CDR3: CASSSLGQGSEANVLTF. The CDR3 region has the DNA TGTGCCAGCAGCTCCCTGGGACAGGGGTCTGAGGCCAACGTCCTGACTTTC.

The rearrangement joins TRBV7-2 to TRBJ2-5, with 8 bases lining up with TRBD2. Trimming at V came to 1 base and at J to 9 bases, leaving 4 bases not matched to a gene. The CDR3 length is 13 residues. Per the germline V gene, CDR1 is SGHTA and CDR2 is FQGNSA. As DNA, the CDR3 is TGTGCCAGCAGCTTAGGAACAGCGGGGGCCCAGTACTTC. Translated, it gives CASSLGTAGAQYF.

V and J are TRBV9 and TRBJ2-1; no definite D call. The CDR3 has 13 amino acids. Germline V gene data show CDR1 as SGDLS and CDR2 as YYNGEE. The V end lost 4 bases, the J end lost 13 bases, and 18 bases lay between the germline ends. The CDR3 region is CASSPLNSTKQFF. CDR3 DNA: TGTGCCAGCAGCCCCTTAAATTCAACGAAACAGTTCTTC.

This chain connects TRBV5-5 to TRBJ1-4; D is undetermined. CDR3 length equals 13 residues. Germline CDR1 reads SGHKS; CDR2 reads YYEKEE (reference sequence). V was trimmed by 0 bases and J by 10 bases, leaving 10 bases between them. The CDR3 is CASSLVLPGKLFF. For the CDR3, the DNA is TGTGCCAGCAGCTTGGTTCTTCCCGGAAAACTGTTTTTT.

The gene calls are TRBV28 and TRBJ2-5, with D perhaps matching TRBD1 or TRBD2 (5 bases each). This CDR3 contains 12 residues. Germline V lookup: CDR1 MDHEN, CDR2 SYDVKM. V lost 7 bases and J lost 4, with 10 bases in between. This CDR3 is CASTSGLETQYF. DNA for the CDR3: TGTGCCAGCACCTCGGGGCTAGAGACCCAGTACTTC. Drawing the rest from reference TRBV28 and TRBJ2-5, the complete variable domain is DVKVTQSSRYLVKRTGEKVFLECVQDMDHENMFWYRQDPGLGLRLIYFSYDVKMKEKGDIPEGYSVSREKKERFSLILESASTNQTSMYLCASTSGLETQYFGPGTRLLVL.